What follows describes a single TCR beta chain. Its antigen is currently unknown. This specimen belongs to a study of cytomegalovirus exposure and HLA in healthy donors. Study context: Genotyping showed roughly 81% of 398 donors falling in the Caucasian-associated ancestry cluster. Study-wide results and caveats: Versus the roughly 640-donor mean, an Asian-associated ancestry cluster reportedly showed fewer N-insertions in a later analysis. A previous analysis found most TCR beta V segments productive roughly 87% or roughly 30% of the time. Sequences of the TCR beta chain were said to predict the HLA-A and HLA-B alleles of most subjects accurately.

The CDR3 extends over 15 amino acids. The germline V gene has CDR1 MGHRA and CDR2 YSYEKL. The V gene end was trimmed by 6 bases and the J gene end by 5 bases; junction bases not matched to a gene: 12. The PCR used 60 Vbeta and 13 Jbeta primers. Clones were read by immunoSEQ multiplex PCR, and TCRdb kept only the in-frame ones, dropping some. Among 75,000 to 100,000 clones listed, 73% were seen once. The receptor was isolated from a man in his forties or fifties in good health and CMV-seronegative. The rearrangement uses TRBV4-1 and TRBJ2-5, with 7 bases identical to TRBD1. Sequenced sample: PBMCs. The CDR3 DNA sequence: TGCGCCAGCAGTCCCTTGACAGGGAGCAGGGAGACCCAGTACTTC. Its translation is CASSPLTGSRETQYF.